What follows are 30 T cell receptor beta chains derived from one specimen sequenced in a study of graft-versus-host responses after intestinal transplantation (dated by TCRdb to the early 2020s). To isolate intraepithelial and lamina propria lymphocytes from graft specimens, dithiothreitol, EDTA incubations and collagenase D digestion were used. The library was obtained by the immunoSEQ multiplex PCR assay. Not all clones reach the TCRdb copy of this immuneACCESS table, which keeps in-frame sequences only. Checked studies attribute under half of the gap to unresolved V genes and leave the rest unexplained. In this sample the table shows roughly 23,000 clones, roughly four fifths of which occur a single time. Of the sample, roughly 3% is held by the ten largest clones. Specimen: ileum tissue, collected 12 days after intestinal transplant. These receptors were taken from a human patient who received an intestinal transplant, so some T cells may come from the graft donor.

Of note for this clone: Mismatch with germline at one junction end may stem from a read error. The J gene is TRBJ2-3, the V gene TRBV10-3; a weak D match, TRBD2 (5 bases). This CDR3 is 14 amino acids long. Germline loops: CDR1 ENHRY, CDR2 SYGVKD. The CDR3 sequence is CASSPGSSTDTQYF. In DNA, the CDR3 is TGTGCCAGCAGTCCGGGATCAAGCACAGATACGCAGTATTTT.

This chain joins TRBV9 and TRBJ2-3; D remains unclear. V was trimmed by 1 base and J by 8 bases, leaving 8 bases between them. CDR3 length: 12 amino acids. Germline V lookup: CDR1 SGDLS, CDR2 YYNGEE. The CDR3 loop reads CASSVSLGTQYF. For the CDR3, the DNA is TGTGCCAGCAGCGTATCACTCGGTACGCAGTATTTT.

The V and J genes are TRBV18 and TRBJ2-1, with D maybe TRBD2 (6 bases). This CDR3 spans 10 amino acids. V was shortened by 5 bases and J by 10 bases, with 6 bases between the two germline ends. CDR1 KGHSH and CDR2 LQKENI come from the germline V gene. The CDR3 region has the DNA TGTGCCAGCTCAGGGGGGGAGCAGTTCTTC. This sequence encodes CASSGGEQFF. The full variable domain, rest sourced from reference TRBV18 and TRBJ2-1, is NAGVMQNPRHLVRRRGQEARLRCSPMKGHSHVYWYRQLPEEGLKFMVYLQKENIIDESGMPKERFSAEFPKEGPSILRIQQVVRGDSAAYFCASSGGEQFFGPGTRLTVL.

CDR3: CASGLGGDGYTF. CDR3 nucleotide sequence: TGCGCCAGCGGTTTAGGGGGCGACGGCTACACCTTC. The chain combines TRBV10-2 with TRBJ1-2; 7 nucleotides match TRBD1. Germline CDR1 is WSHSY and CDR2 is SAAADI. V trimming: 8 bases; J trimming: 8 bases; junction bases outside the gene matches: 8. The CDR3 covers 12 residues.

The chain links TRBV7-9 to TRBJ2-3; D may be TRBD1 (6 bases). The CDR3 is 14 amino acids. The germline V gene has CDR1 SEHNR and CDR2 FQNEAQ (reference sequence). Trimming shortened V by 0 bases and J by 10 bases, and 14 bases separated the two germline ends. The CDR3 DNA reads TGTGCCAGCAGCTTAGCCTACTTAGGGGGAGCGCAGTATTTT. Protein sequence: CASSLAYLGGAQYF.

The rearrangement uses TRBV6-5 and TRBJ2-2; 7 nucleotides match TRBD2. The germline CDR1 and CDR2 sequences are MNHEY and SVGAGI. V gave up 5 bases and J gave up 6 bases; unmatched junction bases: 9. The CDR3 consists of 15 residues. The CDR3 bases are TGTGCCAGCAGTCCTGGGCCAGCGGGGCCCGGGGAGCTGTTTTTT. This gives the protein CASSPGPAGPGELFF.

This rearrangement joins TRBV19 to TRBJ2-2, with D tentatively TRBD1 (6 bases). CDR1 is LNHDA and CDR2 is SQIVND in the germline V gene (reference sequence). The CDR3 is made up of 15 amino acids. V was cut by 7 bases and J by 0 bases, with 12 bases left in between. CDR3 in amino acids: CASTLTGTNTGELFF. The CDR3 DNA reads TGTGCCAGTACCCTCACAGGGACGAACACCGGGGAGCTGTTTTTT.

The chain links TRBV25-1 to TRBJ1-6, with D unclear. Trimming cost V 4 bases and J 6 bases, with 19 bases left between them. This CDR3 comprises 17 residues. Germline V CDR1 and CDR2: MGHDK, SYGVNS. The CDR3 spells CASSGREPPYLNSPLHF. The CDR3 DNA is TGTGCCAGCAGTGGCCGGGAGCCGCCTTATCTTAATTCACCCCTCCACTTT.

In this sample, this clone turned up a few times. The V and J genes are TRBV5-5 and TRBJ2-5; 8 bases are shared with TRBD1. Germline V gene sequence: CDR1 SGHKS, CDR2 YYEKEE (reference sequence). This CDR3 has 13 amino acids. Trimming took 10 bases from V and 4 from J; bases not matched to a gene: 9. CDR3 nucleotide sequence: TGTGCCGGGCACAGGGGGGAGTTAGAGACCCAGTACTTC. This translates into CAGHRGELETQYF.

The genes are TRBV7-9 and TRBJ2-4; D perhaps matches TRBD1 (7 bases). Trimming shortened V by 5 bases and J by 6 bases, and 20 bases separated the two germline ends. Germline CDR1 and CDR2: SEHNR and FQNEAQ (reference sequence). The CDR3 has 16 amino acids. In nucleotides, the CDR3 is TGTGCCAGCAGCCAGGGGGGCGAATGGGGGCTAAACATTCAGTACTTC. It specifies CASSQGGEWGLNIQYF.

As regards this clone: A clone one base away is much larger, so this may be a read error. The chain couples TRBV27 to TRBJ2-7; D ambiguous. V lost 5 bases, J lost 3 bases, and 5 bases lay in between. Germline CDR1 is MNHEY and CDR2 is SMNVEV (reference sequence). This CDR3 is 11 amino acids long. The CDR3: CASSGLYEQYF. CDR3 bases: TGTGCCAGCAGTGGGCTCTACGAGCAGTACTTC.

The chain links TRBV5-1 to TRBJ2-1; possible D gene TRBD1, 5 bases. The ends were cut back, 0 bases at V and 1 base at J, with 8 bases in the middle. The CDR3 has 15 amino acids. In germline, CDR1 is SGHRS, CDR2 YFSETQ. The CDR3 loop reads CASSLAPGSYNEQFF. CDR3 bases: TGCGCCAGCAGCTTGGCCCCAGGGTCCTACAATGAGCAGTTCTTC. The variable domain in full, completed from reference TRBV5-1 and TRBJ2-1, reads KAGVTQTPRYLIKTRGQQVTLSCSPISGHRSVSWYQQTPGQGLQFLFEYFSETQRNKGNFPGRFSGRQFSNSRSEMNVSTLELGDSALYLCASSLAPGSYNEQFFGPGTRLTVL.

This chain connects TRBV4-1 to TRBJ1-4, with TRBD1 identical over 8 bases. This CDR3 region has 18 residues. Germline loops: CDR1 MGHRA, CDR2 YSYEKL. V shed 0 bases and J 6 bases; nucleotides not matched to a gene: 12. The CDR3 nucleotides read TGCGCCAGCAGCCAAGAGTGGGGCAGGGGGCTTGGGGATGAAAAACTGTTTTTT. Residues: CASSQEWGRGLGDEKLFF.

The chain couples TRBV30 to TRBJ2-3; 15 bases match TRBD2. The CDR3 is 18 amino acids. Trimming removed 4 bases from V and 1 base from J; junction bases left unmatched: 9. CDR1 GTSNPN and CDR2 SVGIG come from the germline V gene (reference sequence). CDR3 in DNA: TGTGCCTGGACTACGGGACTAGCGGGGGGAGGGGGCACAGATACGCAGTATTTT. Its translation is CAWTTGLAGGGGTDTQYF.

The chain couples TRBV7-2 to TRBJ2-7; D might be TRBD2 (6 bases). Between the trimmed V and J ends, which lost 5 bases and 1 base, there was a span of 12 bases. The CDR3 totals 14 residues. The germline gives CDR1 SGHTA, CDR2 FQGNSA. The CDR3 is CASSPGLQSYEQYF. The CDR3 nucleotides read TGTGCCAGCAGCCCTGGACTACAGTCCTACGAGCAGTACTTC.

The CDR3: CASSSLSADTQYF. CDR3 nucleotides: TGTGCCAGCAGCTCCTTGAGCGCGGATACGCAGTATTTT. The J gene is TRBJ2-3, the V gene TRBV5-6; D is unclear. Looked up from germline, CDR1 is SGHDT and CDR2 is YYEEEE. V was clipped by 3 bases and J by 6 bases, with 11 bases between them. The CDR3 totals 13 residues. Based on the CDR3 plus reference TRBV5-6 and TRBJ2-3, the full variable domain is DAGVTQSPTHLIKTRGQQVTLRCSPKSGHDTVSWYQQALGQGPQFIFQYYEEEERQRGNFPDRFSGHQFPNYSSELNVNALLLGDSALYLCASSSLSADTQYFGPGTRLTVL.

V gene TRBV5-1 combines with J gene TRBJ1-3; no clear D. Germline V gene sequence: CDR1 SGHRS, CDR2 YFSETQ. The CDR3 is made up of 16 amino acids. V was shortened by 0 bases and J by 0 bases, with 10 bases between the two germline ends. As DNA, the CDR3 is TGCGCCAGCAGCTTGGGAGGGATTGGCTCTGGAAACACCATATATTTT. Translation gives CASSLGGIGSGNTIYF.

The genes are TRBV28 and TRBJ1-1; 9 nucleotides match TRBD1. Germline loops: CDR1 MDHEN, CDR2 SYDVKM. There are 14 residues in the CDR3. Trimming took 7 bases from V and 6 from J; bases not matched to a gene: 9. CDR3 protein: CASKFGTGYSEAFF. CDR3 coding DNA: TGTGCCAGCAAGTTCGGGACAGGGTACTCTGAAGCTTTCTTT.

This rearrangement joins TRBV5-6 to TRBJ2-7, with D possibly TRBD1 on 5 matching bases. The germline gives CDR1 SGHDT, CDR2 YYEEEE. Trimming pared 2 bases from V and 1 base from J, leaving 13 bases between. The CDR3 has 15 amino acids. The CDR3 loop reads CASSFIRDVSYEQYF. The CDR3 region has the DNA TGTGCCAGCAGCTTTATCAGGGATGTATCCTACGAGCAGTACTTC.

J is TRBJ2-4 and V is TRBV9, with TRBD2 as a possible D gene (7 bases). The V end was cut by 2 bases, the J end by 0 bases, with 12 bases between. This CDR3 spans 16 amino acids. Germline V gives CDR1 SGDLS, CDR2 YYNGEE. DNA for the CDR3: TGTGCCAGCAGCGTGGGGGGGGCCCTAGCCAAAAACATTCAGTACTTC. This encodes CASSVGGALAKNIQYF.

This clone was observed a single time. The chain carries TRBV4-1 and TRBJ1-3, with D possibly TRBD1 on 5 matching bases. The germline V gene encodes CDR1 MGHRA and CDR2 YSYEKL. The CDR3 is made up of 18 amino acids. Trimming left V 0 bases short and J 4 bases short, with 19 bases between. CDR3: CASSQDLGGEVLGNTIYF. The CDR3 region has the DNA TGCGCCAGCAGCCAAGATTTGGGGGGTGAAGTTCTCGGAAACACCATATATTTT.

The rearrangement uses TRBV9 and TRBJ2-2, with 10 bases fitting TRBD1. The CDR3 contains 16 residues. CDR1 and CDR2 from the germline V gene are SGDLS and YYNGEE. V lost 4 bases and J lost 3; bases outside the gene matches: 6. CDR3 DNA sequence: TGTGCCAGCAGCTCAACCGACAGGGGGCACACCGGGGAGCTGTTTTTT. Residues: CASSSTDRGHTGELFF.

CDR3 nucleotides: TGTGCCAGCAGCTTAGAACAGTGGGCAACTAATGAAAAACTGTTTTTT. It is translated as CASSLEQWATNEKLFF. The gene calls are TRBV7-6 and TRBJ1-4, with D unresolved. V shed 1 base and J shed 0 bases, with 9 bases lying between them. The CDR3 runs to 16 residues. The germline gives CDR1 SGHVS, CDR2 FNYEAQ.

The CDR3, as DNA: TGTGCCAGCAGCCCGTCAAAGATTAGTGGCTACACCTTC. Its protein product is CASSPSKISGYTF. The chain recombines TRBV7-9 with TRBJ1-2, with no clear D. The CDR3 has 13 amino acids. CDR1 and CDR2 (germline): SEHNR, FQNEAQ (reference sequence). The V end was cut by 5 bases, the J end by 7 bases, with 14 bases between.

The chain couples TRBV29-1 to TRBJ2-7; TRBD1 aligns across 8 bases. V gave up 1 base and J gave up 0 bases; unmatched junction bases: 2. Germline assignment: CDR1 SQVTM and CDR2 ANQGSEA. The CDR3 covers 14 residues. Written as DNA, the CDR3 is TGCAGCGTTGAAGGGGACAGGAGCTCCTACGAGCAGTACTTC. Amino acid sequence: CSVEGDRSSYEQYF.

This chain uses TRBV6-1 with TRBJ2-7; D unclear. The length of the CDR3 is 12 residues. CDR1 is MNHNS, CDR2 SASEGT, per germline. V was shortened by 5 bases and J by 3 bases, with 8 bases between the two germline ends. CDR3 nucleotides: TGTGCCAGCAGTCCTCCGGGCTACGAGCAGTACTTC. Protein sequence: CASSPPGYEQYF.

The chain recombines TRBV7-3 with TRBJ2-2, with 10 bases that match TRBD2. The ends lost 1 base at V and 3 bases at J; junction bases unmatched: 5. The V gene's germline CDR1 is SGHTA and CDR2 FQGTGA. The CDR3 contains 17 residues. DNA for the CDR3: TGTGCCAGCAGCTTAAGTCTAGCGGGGGTGTACACCGGGGAGCTGTTTTTT. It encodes CASSLSLAGVYTGELFF.

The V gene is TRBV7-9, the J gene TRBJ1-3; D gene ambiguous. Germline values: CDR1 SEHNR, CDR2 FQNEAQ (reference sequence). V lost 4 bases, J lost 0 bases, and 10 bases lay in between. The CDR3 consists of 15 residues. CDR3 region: CASSSRQDSGNTIYF. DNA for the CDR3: TGTGCCAGCAGCTCCCGCCAGGACTCTGGAAACACCATATATTTT.

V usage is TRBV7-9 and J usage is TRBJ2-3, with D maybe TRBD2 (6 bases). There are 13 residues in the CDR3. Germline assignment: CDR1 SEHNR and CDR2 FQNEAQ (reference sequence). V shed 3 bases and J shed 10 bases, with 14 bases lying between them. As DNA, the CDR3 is TGTGCCAGCAGCTTGGAGGGGCCCCCCCCGCAGTATTTT. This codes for CASSLEGPPPQYF.

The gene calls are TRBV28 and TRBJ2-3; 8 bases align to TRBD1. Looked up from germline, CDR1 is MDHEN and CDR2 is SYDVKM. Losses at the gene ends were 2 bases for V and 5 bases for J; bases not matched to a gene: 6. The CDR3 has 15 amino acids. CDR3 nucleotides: TGTGCCAGCAGTTTAACCGAGACAGGGGAAGATACGCAGTATTTT. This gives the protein CASSLTETGEDTQYF.